The 4 T cell receptor beta chains listed next were all sequenced from one sample in a study of T cell clonality in common variable immunodeficiency. The assay was immunoSEQ multiplex PCR, and TCRdb's table has in-frame clones only and misses some. In total the sample includes 75,000 to 85,000 clones, none of them seen once. The sequenced sample consisted of peripheral blood mononuclear cells. Receptors originate from a person aged 18 to 70 in good health.

This clone was picked up many times. The CDR3 goes on 3 residues after the read ends, and that part is filled in from the germline J gene. V usage is TRBV29-1 and J usage is TRBJ2-1, with 10 bases that match TRBD2. J was trimmed by 3 bases and V by 6 bases; bases with no gene match: 5. The CDR3 consists of 14 residues. Germline V gene lookup returns CDR1 SQVTM and CDR2 ANQGSEA. The part of the CDR3 DNA that was read is TGCAGCGTGACTACTAGCGGGGACTACAATGAG. It is translated as CSVTTSGDYNE. The whole CDR3 protein is CSVTTSGDYNEQFF.

This clone has more than one count but fewer than ten. At one end the junction does not follow the germline gene, possibly because of a read error. The sequenced fragment ends 3 residues before the CDR3 boundary, so the rest is inferred from the germline J gene. This chain joins TRBV20-1 and TRBJ1-4, with 7 bases aligning to TRBD1. CDR3 length: 16 residues. Germline CDR1 reads DFQATT; CDR2 reads SNEGSKA (reference sequence). The CDR3 loop reads CSALSGGQGTNGKLFF. The DNA read from the CDR3 is TGCAGTGCCCTTTCAGGGGGACAAGGAACTAATGGAAAA.

This clone was recorded at least ten times. The observed sequence ends 3 residues before the CDR3 terminus, with the missing tail filled in from the germline J gene. The chain joins TRBV28 to TRBJ2-1; 11 bases map to TRBD2. The CDR3 totals 18 residues. Trimming took 5 bases from V and 0 from J; bases not matched to a gene: 9. Germline V lookup: CDR1 MDHEN, CDR2 SYDVKM. The CDR3 spells CASSAGTSGGPSYNEQFF. Partial CDR3 DNA: TGTGCCAGCAGTGCCGGGACTAGCGGAGGGCCCTCCTACAATGAG.

This clone showed up just a few times. With the read ending 3 residues before the CDR3 end, the germline J gene is used to fill in that end. The chain employs TRBV20-1 and TRBJ2-7; tentative D call: TRBD1 (5 bases). Trimming stripped 1 base from V and 3 bases from J, with 10 bases between. The CDR3 loop spans 13 amino acids. Germline V gene sequence: CDR1 DFQATT, CDR2 SNEGSKA (reference sequence). The sequenced CDR3 bases are TGCAGTGCTAGAGCCCTGGGGCTCTACGAG. This translates into CSARALGLYE. The entire CDR3 is CSARALGLYEQYF.